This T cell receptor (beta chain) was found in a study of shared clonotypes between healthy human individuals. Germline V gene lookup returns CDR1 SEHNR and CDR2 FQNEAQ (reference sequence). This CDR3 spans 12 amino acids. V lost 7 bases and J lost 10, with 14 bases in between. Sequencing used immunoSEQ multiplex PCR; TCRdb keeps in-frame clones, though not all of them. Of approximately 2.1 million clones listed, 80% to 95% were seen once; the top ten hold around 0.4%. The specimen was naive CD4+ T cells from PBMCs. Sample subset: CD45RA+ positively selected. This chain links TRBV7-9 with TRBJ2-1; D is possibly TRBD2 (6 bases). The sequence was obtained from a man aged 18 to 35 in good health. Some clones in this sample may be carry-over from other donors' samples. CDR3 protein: CASTYSGLEQFF. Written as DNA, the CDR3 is TGTGCCAGCACTTACTCGGGACTCGAGCAGTTCTTC. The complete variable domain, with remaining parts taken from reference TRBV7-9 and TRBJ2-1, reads DTGVSQNPRHKITKRGQNVTFRCDPISEHNRLYWYRQTLGQGPEFLTYFQNEAQLEKSRLLSDRFSAERPKGSFSTLEIQRTEQGDSAMYLCASTYSGLEQFFGPGTRLTVL.